This T cell receptor beta chain was recorded in a study of high-grade serous ovarian cancer treatment subgroups (dated by TCRdb to the early 2020s). Regarding the research as a whole: On average, each sample produced more than 13,000 sequencing reads and some 7,000 unique TCR beta rearrangements. The study examined TCR beta repertoires in high-grade serous ovarian cancer patients who were grouped under a laparoscopic triage algorithm by complete gross resection or by neoadjuvant chemotherapy response. The cohort comprised approximately 30 patients: around 10 with no residual disease after primary surgery (R0), around 10 excellent NACT responders, and around 10 poor NACT responders. Each patient contributed one primary tumor and two metastatic tumor samples, giving more than 75 samples in total.

Collection of tumor samples took place before definitive surgery or chemotherapy. Genomic DNA was extracted by the MD Anderson Biospecimen Extraction Resource, and TCR sequencing was done by the MD Anderson Cancer Genomics Laboratory. As regards this clone: This receptor's antigen is unknown. The record has no base qualities; no much larger clone is one base away.

High-throughput TCR profiling via ImmunoSEQ was performed on the approximately 95 tumor samples. In the paper's pipeline: The repertoire diversity metrics included richness (unique productive sequences), clonality, evenness and relatedness, and the Bhattacharyya coefficient was used to measure similarity between samples. A sensitivity analysis that removed TCRs with fewer than two reads produced consistent conclusions. In TCRdb, the immuneACCESS table is reduced to in-frame sequences with V and J assigned. These tables do not hold every clone; where another copy was compared, an unresolved V gene accounts for under half, and the others remain unexplained. V and J calls and clone size follow that table, whereas D and trimming were derived from the DNA. This sample lists roughly 4,000 clones; roughly three quarters were detected once. Of the sample, about 20% falls within the top ten clones. Summary of the overall study and its limitations: The TCR repertoire analyses centered on CDR3, leaving CDR1 and CDR2 unanalyzed. Tumors from the same patient had repertoire similarity ranging from about 0.095 to 0.85, while tumors from different patients showed almost no similarity. Because bulk tumor TCR sequencing provided no spatial information, insight into HGSC tumor complexity and diversity was limited. Neoantigen level correlated positively with TCR clonal relatedness, and copy number variation and mutation load from whole-genome sequencing showed a positive trend with TCR clonal relatedness.

The CDR3 numbers 12 residues from cysteine through phenylalanine. Here the CDR3 DNA is all that survives: 36 bases in frame from base 1. V sheds 5 bases and J sheds 2 bases, leaving 5 bases between their ends. CDR1 is given as MDHEN and CDR2 as SYDVKM, both from the germline V gene. This TCR was recovered from a human donor with high-grade serous ovarian cancer. The V gene is TRBV28 and the J gene is TRBJ2-3; a confident D gene designation cannot be given. Sequenced sample: tumor tissue. The CDR3 in this case is CASSLYTDTQYF. The DNA is TGTGCCAGCAGTCTCTACACAGATACGCAGTATTTT.